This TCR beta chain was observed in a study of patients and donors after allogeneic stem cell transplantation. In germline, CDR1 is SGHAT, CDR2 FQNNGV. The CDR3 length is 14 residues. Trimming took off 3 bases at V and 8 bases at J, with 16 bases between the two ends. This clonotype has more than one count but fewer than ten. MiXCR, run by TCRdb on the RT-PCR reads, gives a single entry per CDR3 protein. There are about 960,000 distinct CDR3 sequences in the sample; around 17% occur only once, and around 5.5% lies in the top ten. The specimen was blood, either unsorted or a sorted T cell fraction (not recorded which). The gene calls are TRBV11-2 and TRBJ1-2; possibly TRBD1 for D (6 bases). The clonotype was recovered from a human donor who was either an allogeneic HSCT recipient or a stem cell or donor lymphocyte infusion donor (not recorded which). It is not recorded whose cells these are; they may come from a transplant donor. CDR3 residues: CASSLTGGAEGYTF. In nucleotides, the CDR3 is TGTGCCAGCAGCTTGACGGGGGGCGCGGAGGGCTACACCTTC.